The rows below give T cell receptor beta chains drawn from one sample of a study of blood T cell repertoires in COVID-19. This table comes from immunoSEQ multiplex PCR, and its TCRdb copy is limited to in-frame clones, with some not included. Counted here are approximately 250,000 clones, 84% occurring once; the ten biggest clones make up 3.5% to 5%. Material for sequencing was peripheral blood. The receptor source for this set is a man aged 55 to 70 with acute or convalescent COVID-19. CDR3s include the opening cysteine and the closing phenylalanine or tryptophan. The order of the fields is V gene, J gene, D gene, clone size, CDR3 DNA, CDR3 protein. A D gene is named only where the DNA matches it firmly. Rows may omit the clone size; those that give it use once, few, many or a size class.

V: TRBV18; J: TRBJ1-2; D: TRBD1; size: -; DNA: TGTGCCAGCTCACCTCCGACAGGGGTCTATGGCTACACCTTC; CDR3: CASSPPTGVYGYTF
V: TRBV4-2; J: TRBJ2-3; D: -; size: -; DNA: TGTGCCAGCAGCCAAGCAGGAGGCGATACGCAGTATTTT; CDR3: CASSQAGGDTQYF
V: TRBV4-1; J: TRBJ2-1; D: -; size: -; DNA: TGCGCCAGCAGCGGGAGATATGAGCAGTTCTTC; CDR3: CASSGRYEQFF
V: TRBV6-5; J: TRBJ2-7; D: TRBD2; size: -; DNA: TGTGCCAGCACTCGGGGACTAGCGGGAGCCAACGAGCAGTACTTC; CDR3: CASTRGLAGANEQYF
V: TRBV2; J: TRBJ2-3; D: TRBD2; size: -; DNA: TGTGCCAGCAGTGAGCGGGGACTAGCAAGTTACACAGATACGCAGTATTTT; CDR3: CASSERGLASYTDTQYF
V: TRBV19; J: TRBJ1-6; D: -; size: -; DNA: TGTGCCAGTAGTACCCTTCCAGGGCGGCGGACCTATAATTCACCCCTCCACTTT; CDR3: CASSTLPGRRTYNSPLHF
V: TRBV5-6; J: TRBJ2-1; D: -; size: -; DNA: TGTGCCAGCAGCTTGGTCAGGATGCAAACCTACAATGAGCAGTTCTTC; CDR3: CASSLVRMQTYNEQFF
V: TRBV11-1; J: TRBJ2-2; D: -; size: -; DNA: TGTGCCAGCAGCTTAAGGGTGGGGAGCACCGGGGAGCTGTTTTTT; CDR3: CASSLRVGSTGELFF
V: TRBV2; J: TRBJ1-4; D: -; size: -; DNA: TGTGCCAGCAGTGGGCGTACAGGGATAACTAATGAAAAACTGTTTTTT; CDR3: CASSGRTGITNEKLFF
V: TRBV14; J: TRBJ1-2; D: -; size: -; DNA: TGTGCCAGCAGCCAAGTTCGGGGTGTCGGCTACACCTTC; CDR3: CASSQVRGVGYTF
V: TRBV30; J: TRBJ2-1; D: TRBD1; size: -; DNA: TGTGCCTGTGGGACAGGGGGGAAATACAATGAGCAGTTCTTC; CDR3: CACGTGGKYNEQFF
V: TRBV5-4; J: TRBJ2-3; D: TRBD2; size: -; DNA: TGTGCCAGCAGCAGCGGGGGGGCAGGTCTGACAGATACGCAGTATTTT; CDR3: CASSSGGAGLTDTQYF
V: TRBV5-1; J: TRBJ1-4; D: -; size: few; DNA: TGCGCCAGCAGCCTCCTTACTATGGCAACTAATGAAAAACTGTTTTTT; CDR3: CASSLLTMATNEKLFF
V: TRBV9; J: TRBJ2-2; D: TRBD1; size: -; DNA: TGTGCCAGCAGCGTAGGGGCAGGGGGCATGGGCGGGGAGCTGTTTTTT; CDR3: CASSVGAGGMGGELFF
V: TRBV10-1; J: TRBJ2-1; D: TRBD2; size: -; DNA: TGCGCCAGCAGTGACAGGGCGAATAGGGACGGACTAGCGGACAATGAGCAGTTCTTC; CDR3: CASSDRANRDGLADNEQFF
V: TRBV6-1; J: TRBJ2-1; D: -; size: -; DNA: TGTGCCAGCAGTGAAATCGTTAGCGCAAACAATGAGCAGTTCTTC; CDR3: CASSEIVSANNEQFF
V: TRBV28; J: TRBJ1-6; D: TRBD1; size: -; DNA: TGTGCCAGCAGTTTACTACCGGGACAGGGGTCACCCCTCCACTTT; CDR3: CASSLLPGQGSPLHF
V: TRBV6-2/TRBV6-3; J: TRBJ2-2; D: TRBD2; size: -; DNA: TGTGCCAGCAGTTACTCGGGGACTAGCCCGGAGCTGTTTTTT; CDR3: CASSYSGTSPELFF
V: TRBV10-3; J: TRBJ2-7; D: -; size: few; DNA: TGTGCCATCAGTGAGTCCCCAGGGCTGTACTTC; CDR3: CAISESPGLYF
V: TRBV7-6; J: TRBJ2-2; D: -; size: -; DNA: TGTGCCAGCAGCTCAACTGGACATGGTAGTACCGGGGAGCTGTTTTTT; CDR3: CASSSTGHGSTGELFF
V: TRBV2; J: TRBJ2-2; D: -; size: -; DNA: TGTGCCAGCAGTTGGGGCCCGCAAACCGGGGAGCTGTTTTTT; CDR3: CASSWGPQTGELFF
V: TRBV18; J: TRBJ2-7; D: TRBD1; size: -; DNA: TGTGCCAGCTCACCACCCGGGACAGGGAACAACGAGCAGTACTTC; CDR3: CASSPPGTGNNEQYF
V: TRBV6-2/TRBV6-3; J: TRBJ2-1; D: TRBD1; size: -; DNA: TGTGCCAGCATCCCGACCCGGGACAGGGACTACAATGAGCAGTTCTTC; CDR3: CASIPTRDRDYNEQFF
V: TRBV4-2; J: TRBJ1-6; D: -; size: -; DNA: TGTGCCAGCAGCCAAGATTTGGAGAATTCACCCCTCCACTTT; CDR3: CASSQDLENSPLHF
V: TRBV5-4; J: TRBJ2-1; D: TRBD2; size: -; DNA: TGTGCCAGCAGCGTCCGACTAGCGGGAGTAGGTGAGCAGTTCTTC; CDR3: CASSVRLAGVGEQFF
V: TRBV10-3; J: TRBJ2-3; D: TRBD2; size: -; DNA: TGTGCCATCAGTGGACTAGCGGAAGATACGCAGTATTTT; CDR3: CAISGLAEDTQYF
V: TRBV5-1; J: TRBJ2-2; D: TRBD1; size: once; DNA: TGCGCCAGCAGCCCCAGACCGGGACAGGGGTCCTCCGGGGAGCTGTTTTTT; CDR3: CASSPRPGQGSSGELFF
V: TRBV6-5; J: TRBJ2-7; D: -; size: -; DNA: TGTGCCAGCAGTTACTCGACAGGTCCTTCCTACGAGCAGTACTTC; CDR3: CASSYSTGPSYEQYF
V: TRBV3-1/TRBV3-2; J: TRBJ2-5; D: TRBD2; size: -; DNA: TGTGCCAGCCTTTCCACTAGCGGGAGGTTTCAAGGCCAAGAGACCCAGTACTTC; CDR3: CASLSTSGRFQGQETQYF
V: TRBV19; J: TRBJ2-3; D: -; size: -; DNA: TGTGCCAGTAGTATAGATAGCGGAACTAGCACAGATACGCAGTATTTT; CDR3: CASSIDSGTSTDTQYF
V: TRBV7-8; J: TRBJ2-1; D: TRBD2; size: once; DNA: TGTGCCAGCAGCTTAAGCACTAGCGAGTACAATGAGCAGTTCTTC; CDR3: CASSLSTSEYNEQFF
V: TRBV19; J: TRBJ2-7; D: -; size: once; DNA: TGTGCCAGTAGTATCGGCCCCGGGGAACTCTACGAGCAGTACTTC; CDR3: CASSIGPGELYEQYF
V: TRBV9; J: TRBJ2-6; D: TRBD2; size: -; DNA: TGTGCCAGCAGCGTAGATCCGGGAGGGGCCGGGGCCAACGTCCTGACTTTC; CDR3: CASSVDPGGAGANVLTF
V: TRBV30; J: TRBJ1-1; D: -; size: -; DNA: TGTGCCTCGCCCGGGACTCATACACGGAGGAACACTGAAGCTTTCTTT; CDR3: CASPGTHTRRNTEAFF
V: TRBV28; J: TRBJ1-6; D: TRBD1; size: -; DNA: TGTGCCAGCAGGACACAGGGGGCTGGTTATTCACCCCTCCACTTT; CDR3: CASRTQGAGYSPLHF
V: TRBV5-1; J: TRBJ2-1; D: -; size: -; DNA: TGCGCCAGCAGCTTGGTGGCAGGGGTAGTGTACAATGAGCAGTTCTTC; CDR3: CASSLVAGVVYNEQFF
V: TRBV5-1; J: TRBJ2-2; D: TRBD1; size: -; DNA: TGCGCCAGCAGCCAAAACGGACAGGGTACGACCGGGGAGCTGTTTTTT; CDR3: CASSQNGQGTTGELFF
V: TRBV12-3/TRBV12-4; J: TRBJ1-1; D: TRBD1; size: -; DNA: TGTGCCAGCACGGTGACAGGGGTTACTGAAGCTTTCTTT; CDR3: CASTVTGVTEAFF
V: TRBV12-3/TRBV12-4; J: TRBJ1-1; D: -; size: -; DNA: TGTGCCAGCAGTTTCTCGTCTCTGGCTTTCTTT; CDR3: CASSFSSLAFF
V: TRBV7-9; J: TRBJ2-3; D: -; size: -; DNA: TGTGCCAGCAGCTTAGGGGGAGTCAGCACAGATACGCAGTATTTT; CDR3: CASSLGGVSTDTQYF
V: TRBV18; J: TRBJ2-2; D: TRBD2; size: -; DNA: TGTGCCAGCTCAAGGACTAGCGGAGGGGACACCGGGGAGCTGTTTTTT; CDR3: CASSRTSGGDTGELFF
V: TRBV25-1; J: TRBJ2-7; D: -; size: few; DNA: TGTGCCAGCAGTGAACTCCTAACTAACGAGCAGTACTTC; CDR3: CASSELLTNEQYF
V: TRBV24-1; J: TRBJ2-1; D: -; size: -; DNA: TGTGCCACCAGTGATTCGGTGAATGAGCAGTTCTTC; CDR3: CATSDSVNEQFF
V: TRBV6-1; J: TRBJ2-1; D: TRBD2; size: -; DNA: TGTGCCAGCAGTGAGGCTAGCGGGAGAGGAAATGAGCAGTTCTTC; CDR3: CASSEASGRGNEQFF
V: TRBV4-1; J: TRBJ2-5; D: -; size: -; DNA: TGCGCCAGCAGCCAAATCCCAGGGGTATTACAAGAGACCCAGTACTTC; CDR3: CASSQIPGVLQETQYF
V: TRBV19; J: TRBJ2-5; D: -; size: once; DNA: TGTGCCAGTAGTTGGGGGGTGACTCCTCAAGAGACCCAGTACTTC; CDR3: CASSWGVTPQETQYF
V: TRBV7-3; J: TRBJ2-3; D: TRBD2; size: -; DNA: TGTGCCAGCAGCTCGGGACTAGCGGGAGCAGATACGCAGTATTTT; CDR3: CASSSGLAGADTQYF
V: TRBV10-1; J: TRBJ2-7; D: -; size: -; DNA: TGCGCCAGCAGCCCCCGTAGCCCCTTCTCCTACGAGCAGTACTTC; CDR3: CASSPRSPFSYEQYF
V: TRBV2; J: TRBJ2-3; D: TRBD2; size: -; DNA: TGTGCCAGCAGTACTGGAAGCGGGAGGGTGTATACGCAGTATTTT; CDR3: CASSTGSGRVYTQYF
V: TRBV5-6; J: TRBJ2-5; D: TRBD2; size: -; DNA: TGTGCCAGCAGCCAGCGGGGGGCTAGGGAGACCCAGTACTTC; CDR3: CASSQRGARETQYF
V: TRBV7-6; J: TRBJ1-3; D: TRBD1; size: -; DNA: TGTGCCAGCAGCTTAGCCGGGACAGGGGGTCACAGCTCTGGAAACACCATATATTTT; CDR3: CASSLAGTGGHSSGNTIYF
V: TRBV11-2; J: TRBJ2-5; D: TRBD2; size: once; DNA: TGTGCCAGCAGCTCCCGACTAGCGGGGGTACAAGAGACCCAGTACTTC; CDR3: CASSSRLAGVQETQYF
V: TRBV7-8; J: TRBJ2-7; D: TRBD1; size: -; DNA: TGTGCCAGCAGCCGGGGACAGATTCCCTCCTACGAGCAGTACTTC; CDR3: CASSRGQIPSYEQYF
V: TRBV5-1; J: TRBJ1-3; D: TRBD1; size: few; DNA: TGCGCCAGCAGCTTGGGACCGCAGGGGGAAGGGTCTGGAAACACCATATATTTT; CDR3: CASSLGPQGEGSGNTIYF
V: TRBV6-6; J: TRBJ2-5; D: TRBD1; size: -; DNA: TGTGCCAGCAGTTACCATTTGGACAGGGGTAAAGAGACCCAGTACTTC; CDR3: CASSYHLDRGKETQYF
V: TRBV19; J: TRBJ2-3; D: -; size: -; DNA: TGTGCCAGTAGTATAGTAGCTAGTGCTAGCACAGATACGCAGTATTTT; CDR3: CASSIVASASTDTQYF
V: TRBV29-1; J: TRBJ1-2; D: -; size: -; DNA: TGCAGCGTTGAGGGGTACGGAGGGACCCCTAACTATGGCTACACCTTC; CDR3: CSVEGYGGTPNYGYTF
V: TRBV5-6; J: TRBJ2-1; D: -; size: -; DNA: TGTGCCAGCAGCTTCAGAACAGCGGGCAACAATGAGCAGTTCTTC; CDR3: CASSFRTAGNNEQFF
V: TRBV7-3; J: TRBJ2-1; D: -; size: -; DNA: TGTGCCAGCAGCTCCTCCGGGACAAACTACAATGAGCAGTTCTTC; CDR3: CASSSSGTNYNEQFF
V: TRBV2; J: TRBJ2-3; D: -; size: -; DNA: TGTGCCAGCAGTGAACAGCGGGTGGGATCAGATACGCAGTATTTT; CDR3: CASSEQRVGSDTQYF